The clone carrying this T cell receptor beta chain is a singleton in its sample. The assay was immunoSEQ multiplex PCR, and TCRdb's table has in-frame clones only and misses some. The table records some 99,000 clones, about 80% of them present only once. This record belongs to a study of OX40 agonist ivuxolimab in advanced cancers. Turning to the study itself: The patients' treatment was ivuxolimab, an agonistic anti-OX40 (CD134) antibody.

Germline trimming cut 6 bases from V and 5 bases from J; bases unmatched to any gene: 5. Per germline, CDR1 MNHNS and CDR2 SASEGT. The CDR3 contains 14 residues. This TCR was recovered from an adult with an advanced solid tumor such as melanoma, head and neck, liver or kidney cancer. The sequences come from CD4+ or CD8+ T cells sorted from blood, collected in a trial of the OX40 agonist ivuxolimab. This rearrangement joins TRBV6-1 to TRBJ2-5, with 11 bases fitting TRBD1. CDR3 sequence: CASRGTGGVETQYF. CDR3 sequence (DNA): TGTGCCAGCAGGGGGACAGGGGGGGTGGAGACCCAGTACTTC.